This entry is about one TCR beta chain. Trimming pared 4 bases from V and 1 base from J, leaving 8 bases between. The germline V gene has CDR1 SGHNT and CDR2 YYREEE (reference sequence). This CDR3 spans 13 amino acids. As handled by the study authors: Reference gene primer amplification gave estimated nucleated cell counts. Repertoires were generated with immunoSEQ multiplex PCR, while TCRdb's copy carries only in-frame clones and drops some. Clonal size and the V and J genes are those of that table, whereas D and trimming came from the DNA. The sample holds about 82,000 clones; about four fifths are singletons and the top ten take more than 10%. This entry is derived from a study of blood T cell repertoires in COVID-19. Study-wide context: Specimens from acute and convalescent COVID-19 originated in the United States, Italy and Spain. PBMCs, B-cell-depleted T cells, or T cells were the source of the cDNA or gDNA that made up the material.

This TCR was sampled from a woman in her 40s with active or convalescent COVID-19. The V gene is TRBV5-4, the J gene TRBJ1-1; D unresolved. Sequencing was carried out using peripheral blood. The DNA for the CDR3 is TGTGCCAGCAGCCCCCGGGGGAACACTGAAGCTTTCTTT. This gives the protein CASSPRGNTEAFF.